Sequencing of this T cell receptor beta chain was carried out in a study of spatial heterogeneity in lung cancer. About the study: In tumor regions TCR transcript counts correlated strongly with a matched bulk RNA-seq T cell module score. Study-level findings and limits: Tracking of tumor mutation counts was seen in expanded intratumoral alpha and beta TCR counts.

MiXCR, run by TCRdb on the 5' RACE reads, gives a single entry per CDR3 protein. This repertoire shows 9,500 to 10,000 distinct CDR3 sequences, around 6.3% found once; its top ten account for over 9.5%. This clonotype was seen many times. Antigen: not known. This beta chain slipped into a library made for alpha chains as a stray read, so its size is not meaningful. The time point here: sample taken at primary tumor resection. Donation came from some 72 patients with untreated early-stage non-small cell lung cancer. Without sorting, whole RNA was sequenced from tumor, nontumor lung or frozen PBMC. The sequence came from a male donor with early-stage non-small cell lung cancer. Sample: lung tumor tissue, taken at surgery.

CDR3 bases: TGTGCCTCTTCTCGGGACGAGGAGACCCAGTACTTC. Amino acid sequence: CASSRDEETQYF. The J gene is TRBJ2-5, the V gene TRBV10-3; D might be TRBD1 or TRBD2, each matching 5 bases. Germline CDR1 and CDR2: ENHRY and SYGVKD. The CDR3 is 12 amino acids. V was trimmed by 11 bases and J by 5 bases, leaving 15 bases between them.